The 24 T cell receptor beta chains listed next were all sequenced from one sample in a study of vaccination and CD4 T cells after COVID-19. Treatment noted: approximately nine-day PBMC culture with coronavirus spike peptide pools or control peptides (ViraFEST assay). For these receptors, no antigen is known. CD4+ T cells that had been cultured provided DNA sequenced with the Oncomine TCR Beta short-read assay. TCRdb re-called the PCR reads through MiXCR, storing one row per CDR3 protein. Seen here are under 25,000 distinct CDR3 sequences, roughly two fifths observed once, and the top ten hold more than 7.5%. The material sequenced was CD4+ T cells from blood, cultured in vitro, taken after SARS-CoV-2 vaccination. The source of these receptors is a human donor who had recovered from COVID-19.

This clonotype was recorded a few times. V is TRBV6-1 and J is TRBJ2-2, with D hard to call. Trimming removed 6 bases at V and 5 bases at J, with 10 bases between. CDR3 size: 13 residues. The germline gives CDR1 MNHNS, CDR2 SASEGT. The CDR3 here is CASRAGTTGELFF. Here the CDR3 DNA reads TGTGCCAGCAGGGCAGGCACGACCGGGGAGCTGTTTTTT.

V and J are TRBV5-6 and TRBJ1-2, with D perhaps matching TRBD1 (5 bases). With 4 bases removed from V and 0 bases from J, the gap between germline ends came to 16 bases. Germline CDR1 is SGHDT and CDR2 is YYEEEE. This CDR3 has 16 amino acids. This chain's CDR3 is CASSPPRQTANYGYTF. The CDR3 DNA reads as TGTGCCAGCAGCCCACCAAGACAGACTGCTAACTATGGCTACACCTTC.

The V gene is TRBV20-1, the J gene TRBJ1-6, with 9 bases matching TRBD1. This CDR3 is 13 amino acids long. Unmatched junction bases numbered 5, after V lost 6 bases and J lost 8 bases. The germline V gene encodes CDR1 DFQATT and CDR2 SNEGSKA (reference sequence). The CDR3 loop is CSANRDRDSPLHF. The CDR3 nucleotides read TGCAGTGCAAACCGGGACAGGGATTCACCCCTCCACTTT.

The chain carries TRBV6-1 and TRBJ2-1; no clear D gene. V was trimmed by 6 bases and J by 10 bases, leaving 19 bases between them. This CDR3 contains 14 residues. Germline V lookup: CDR1 MNHNS, CDR2 SASEGT. In nucleotides, the CDR3 is TGTGCCAGCAGACCGGGTCAGATAAAGGGAGAGCAGTTCTTC. Its translation is CASRPGQIKGEQFF.

This chain links TRBV27 with TRBJ2-5; D is possibly TRBD2 (6 bases). There are 13 residues in the CDR3. Trimming took 4 bases from V and 4 from J, leaving 10 bases between them. CDR1 and CDR2 from the germline V gene are MNHEY and SMNVEV (reference sequence). The CDR3 region has the DNA TGTGCCAGCAGTTCGACTAGAGTAGAGACCCAGTACTTC. Its protein is CASSSTRVETQYF.

This chain connects TRBV20-1 to TRBJ1-4, with D perhaps matching TRBD1 (6 bases). The CDR3 covers 16 residues. The germline V gene encodes CDR1 DFQATT and CDR2 SNEGSKA (reference sequence). Trimming removed 6 bases at V and 0 bases at J, with 17 bases between. In DNA form, the CDR3 reads TGCAGTGCCCAATATCCGGGACAAGCAACTAATGAAAAACTGTTTTTT. Translated: CSAQYPGQATNEKLFF.

This chain links TRBV19 with TRBJ2-3; D gene ambiguous. CDR3 length equals 13 residues. The V and J ends lost 2 bases and 3 bases respectively, with 6 bases between them. Germline CDR1 is LNHDA and CDR2 is SQIVND (reference sequence). The CDR3 region is CASSIPGTDTQYF. The CDR3 DNA reads TGTGCCAGTAGTATACCCGGAACAGATACGCAGTATTTT. Combining the CDR3 with reference TRBV19 and TRBJ2-3 gives the whole variable domain DGGITQSPKYLFRKEGQNVTLSCEQNLNHDAMYWYRQDPGQGLRLIYYSQIVNDFQKGDIAEGYSVSREKKESFPLTVTSAQKNPTAFYLCASSIPGTDTQYFGPGTRLTVL.

The chain is built from TRBV11-3 and TRBJ2-2; D not resolved. In germline, CDR1 is SGHNT, CDR2 YENEEA. With 2 bases removed from V and 5 bases from J, the gap between germline ends came to 9 bases. CDR3 length: 14 amino acids. CDR3 bases: TGTGCCAGCAGCTTAATCGATGGGACCGGGGAGCTGTTTTTT. As protein: CASSLIDGTGELFF.

The chain carries TRBV11-3 and TRBJ2-5, with 8 bases lining up with TRBD2. The CDR3 length is 15 residues. Germline V lookup: CDR1 SGHNT, CDR2 YENEEA. V trimming: 2 bases; J trimming: 5 bases; junction bases outside the gene matches: 7. The CDR3 is CASSLLGRGAETQYF. The CDR3 DNA follows: TGTGCCAGCAGCTTATTGGGGCGGGGGGCGGAGACCCAGTACTTC.

The chain employs TRBV7-3 and TRBJ2-3; 9 bases agree with TRBD1. Germline assignment: CDR1 SGHTA and CDR2 FQGTGA. With V trimmed by 4 bases and J by 1 base, 9 bases remained unmatched. The CDR3 has 17 amino acids. The CDR3 spells CASSSAGTGWGTDTQYF. The CDR3 DNA reads TGTGCCAGCAGCTCGGCCGGGACAGGGTGGGGCACAGATACGCAGTATTTT.

This chain uses TRBV7-2 with TRBJ1-1; D not certain. This CDR3 spans 13 amino acids. Trimming removed 1 base at V and 10 bases at J, with 13 bases between. Germline-derived CDR1 and CDR2 are SGHTA and FQGNSA. For the CDR3, the DNA is TGTGCCAGCAGCTTAGATTTCACGACCCCAGCTTTCTTT. Translation gives CASSLDFTTPAFF.

A few counts support this clonotype. CDR3 sequence: CASSYDVYSNQPQHF. CDR3 coding DNA: TGTGCCAGCAGTTACGACGTATATAGCAATCAGCCCCAGCATTTT. V gene TRBV6-5 combines with J gene TRBJ1-5, with D hard to call. CDR1 is MNHEY, CDR2 SVGAGI, per germline. This CDR3 comprises 15 residues. V gave up 2 bases and J gave up 0 bases, with 8 bases separating them.

The chain has TRBV9 and TRBJ1-2; tentatively, D is TRBD1 (6 bases). Trimming removed 0 bases at V and 8 bases at J, with 11 bases between. CDR1 and CDR2 (germline): SGDLS, YYNGEE. The CDR3 has 13 amino acids. CDR3 in amino acids: CASSVAGAPGYTF. The CDR3 DNA reads TGTGCCAGCAGCGTAGCGGGGGCGCCCGGCTACACCTTC.

This clonotype was observed a handful of times. The chain couples TRBV7-2 to TRBJ2-7, with 9 positions matching TRBD2. V lost 1 base, J lost 6 bases, and 7 bases stayed unmatched. Germline assignment: CDR1 SGHTA and CDR2 FQGNSA. This CDR3 region has 15 residues. The CDR3 DNA reads as TGTGCCAGCAGCTTAGACCCGCGGGAGGGCGGCGAGCAGTACTTC. It specifies CASSLDPREGGEQYF.

For the CDR3, the DNA is TGTGCCAGCAGTTTAGGGGACAGGGCCTCTGGGGAGCAGTACTTC. Protein: CASSLGDRASGEQYF. This chain uses TRBV27 with TRBJ2-7, with TRBD1 identical over 9 bases. Germline-derived CDR1 and CDR2 are MNHEY and SMNVEV (reference sequence). V was clipped by 2 bases and J by 7 bases; unmatched bases: 9. The CDR3 is 15 amino acids.

J is TRBJ1-2 and V is TRBV19; TRBD1 aligns across 7 bases. The CDR3 totals 13 residues. V shed 9 bases, J shed 0 bases, and the junction held 4 bases outside the gene matches. Germline CDR1 reads LNHDA; CDR2 reads SQIVND (reference sequence). The DNA of the CDR3 is TGTGCCAGCGGAGGGACAGCTAACTATGGCTACACCTTC. Amino acids: CASGGTANYGYTF.

The chain recombines TRBV7-2 with TRBJ1-2; 9 nucleotides line up with TRBD1. Unmatched junction bases numbered 4, after V lost 4 bases and J lost 7 bases. The CDR3 spans 13 residues. Germline values: CDR1 SGHTA, CDR2 FQGNSA. The CDR3 DNA is TGTGCCAGCAGCTCACAGGGGGCGCTTGGCTACACCTTC. This encodes CASSSQGALGYTF.

The chain has TRBV27 and TRBJ2-7; D is uncertain. V dropped 5 bases and J dropped 2 bases, with 22 bases sitting between them. The V gene's germline CDR1 is MNHEY and CDR2 SMNVEV (reference sequence). The CDR3 length is 17 residues. The CDR3: CASSPADWFGGAYEQYF. The CDR3 region has the DNA TGTGCCAGCAGTCCCGCCGACTGGTTTGGCGGTGCCTACGAGCAGTACTTC.

In this sample, this clonotype turned up a few times. The genes are TRBV20-1 and TRBJ2-7; 7 bases are shared with TRBD2. Trimming cost V 5 bases and J 5 bases; bases outside gene matches: 15. The CDR3 runs 15 residues. Germline values: CDR1 DFQATT, CDR2 SNEGSKA (reference sequence). DNA for the CDR3: TGCAGTGCTGAGGGAATGGGGGAGGGAATCCACGAGCAGTACTTC. This sequence encodes CSAEGMGEGIHEQYF.

The rearrangement uses TRBV15 and TRBJ2-7; D is ambiguous. V was cut by 0 bases and J by 3 bases, with 3 bases left in between. Germline V gives CDR1 LNHNV, CDR2 YYDKDF (reference sequence). CDR3 length equals 12 residues. The CDR3 nucleotides are TGTGCCACCAGCAGAGAAGGCTACGAGCAGTACTTC. Its translation is CATSREGYEQYF.

In its sample, this clonotype was seen a few times. V is TRBV19 and J is TRBJ1-1; D may be TRBD1 (5 bases). V was pared by 5 bases and J by 6 bases, with 13 bases between. CDR1 and CDR2 (germline): LNHDA, SQIVND (reference sequence). The CDR3 length is 13 residues. DNA for the CDR3: TGTGCCAGTAGTTTCCGGACAAGGGCTGAAGCTTTCTTT. It encodes CASSFRTRAEAFF. Based on the CDR3 plus reference TRBV19 and TRBJ1-1, the full variable domain is DGGITQSPKYLFRKEGQNVTLSCEQNLNHDAMYWYRQDPGQGLRLIYYSQIVNDFQKGDIAEGYSVSREKKESFPLTVTSAQKNPTAFYLCASSFRTRAEAFFGQGTRLTVV.

The CDR3 DNA follows: TGTGCCAGCAGCTTAAATCCCCCCGGACGCTCTGGAAACACCATATATTTT. This translates into CASSLNPPGRSGNTIYF. J is TRBJ1-3 and V is TRBV7-6, with D unresolved. Trimming removed 2 bases at V and 0 bases at J, with 14 bases between. The CDR3 length is 17 residues. Germline loops: CDR1 SGHVS, CDR2 FNYEAQ.

The chain links TRBV11-1 to TRBJ2-4; TRBD1 matches at 8 bases. The junction had 1 base not matched to a gene; V was cut back by 3 bases and J by 3 bases. CDR3 length: 14 amino acids. Germline CDR1 is SGHAT and CDR2 is FQDESV (reference sequence). Written as DNA, the CDR3 is TGTGCCAGCAGCTTGGGGACAGGCAAAAACATTCAGTACTTC. Encoded protein: CASSLGTGKNIQYF.

In this sample, this clonotype turned up once. The chain has TRBV12-3 or TRBV12-4 and TRBJ2-1; D is unclear. Trimming pared 6 bases from V and 10 bases from J, leaving 13 bases between. The CDR3 is made up of 12 amino acids. CDR3: CASSPLGVEQFF. In DNA, the CDR3 is TGTGCCAGCAGCCCGCTGGGCGTGGAGCAGTTCTTC.